These 22 T cell receptor beta chains came from one sample sequenced in a study of regulatory T cells in long-lasting Graves disease. Arm-PCR of CDR3 regions and iRepertoire HTBI primers were the basis on which TCR beta libraries were built. TCRdb redid the calling of the multiplex PCR reads with MiXCR, one entry per CDR3 protein. This table has some 220,000 distinct CDR3 sequences, 15% to 20% appearing once. The time point is: newly diagnosed GD, antithyroid drugs for less than 3 months. Isolated PBMC RNA provided the starting material for the TCR library. This same sample was also part of a study on T cells in Graves' hyperthyroidism and ophthalmopathy.

The input for sequencing was peripheral blood mononuclear cells (PBMCs), taken at new diagnosis, from a patient treated with antithyroid drugs. The source is a woman aged 25 to 39 with Graves disease.

This clonotype was seen at least ten times. The chain joins TRBV24-1 to TRBJ1-2; 7 nucleotides agree with TRBD1. The germline CDR1 and CDR2 sequences are KGHDR and SFDVKD. With V trimmed by 2 bases and J by 5 bases, 7 bases remained unmatched. CDR3 length equals 15 residues. As DNA, the CDR3 is TGTGCCACCAGTGATTCGGGACAGTCGTTATATGGCTACACCTTC. It yields the protein CATSDSGQSLYGYTF.

At least ten counts were recorded for this clonotype. The chain carries TRBV30 and TRBJ1-1, with a possible D match to TRBD1 (5 bases). The germline V gene has CDR1 GTSNPN and CDR2 SVGIG (reference sequence). The CDR3 has 15 amino acids. V lost 0 bases, J lost 1 base, and 12 bases lay in between. The CDR3 region is CAWSVSPQGNTEAFF. The DNA for the CDR3 is TGTGCCTGGAGTGTATCCCCTCAGGGGAACACTGAAGCTTTCTTT.

Regarding this clonotype: A much larger clone lies a single base off, so this may be a read error. The chain is built from TRBV6-5 and TRBJ2-3; 12 nucleotides agree with TRBD2. CDR1 is MNHEY, CDR2 SVGAGI, per germline. The length of the CDR3 is 18 residues. The CDR3 here is CVSSYGSTSGGSADTQYF. Here the CDR3 DNA reads TGTGTCAGCAGTTACGGATCGACTAGCGGGGGATCCGCAGATACGCAGTATTTT.

This clonotype was counted once. A far larger clone is only one base removed, so a read error is likely. The rearrangement uses TRBV11-1 and TRBJ1-1; 9 nucleotides match TRBD1. The CDR3 runs to 15 residues. Germline V lookup: CDR1 SGHAT, CDR2 FQDESV (reference sequence). With V trimmed by 5 bases and J by 4 bases, 8 bases remained unmatched. The CDR3: CASSTQGQGGTEAFF. The CDR3 coding sequence is TGTGCCAGCAGCACCCAGGGACAGGGTGGCACTGAAGCTTTCTTT.

This clonotype was recorded many times. The CDR3 sequence is CASSLSLDGRMYEQYF. The CDR3 DNA reads TGTGCCAGCAGTTTATCTTTAGATGGGCGGATGTACGAGCAGTACTTC. This chain links TRBV27 with TRBJ2-7, with no clear D. This CDR3 region has 16 residues. V lost 0 bases to trimming and J lost 4 bases, with 16 bases between them. Germline CDR1 and CDR2: MNHEY and SMNVEV (reference sequence).

This clonotype was recorded once. The chain couples TRBV11-3 to TRBJ2-1; 10 positions agree with TRBD1. The CDR3 extends over 17 amino acids. The J segment lost 7 bases and the V segment lost 0 bases, leaving 9 bases of the junction unmatched. In germline, CDR1 is SGHNT, CDR2 YENEEA. For the CDR3, the DNA is TGTGCCAGCAGCTTAGATTACGCGACAGGGGGCTTGAATGAGCAGTTCTTC. As protein: CASSLDYATGGLNEQFF. Full variable domain (outside the CDR3, taken from reference TRBV11-3 and TRBJ2-1): EAGVVQSPRYKIIEKKQPVAFWCNPISGHNTLYWYLQNLGQGPELLIRYENEEAVDDSQLPKDRFSAERLKGVDSTLKIQPAELGDSAVYLCASSLDYATGGLNEQFFGPGTRLTVL.

This clonotype has a count of ten or more. The genes are TRBV7-9 and TRBJ1-3; D ambiguous. The CDR3 loop spans 16 amino acids. Deletions cut 5 bases from V and 0 bases from J, with 14 bases between. Germline V gene sequence: CDR1 SEHNR, CDR2 FQNEAQ (reference sequence). As DNA, the CDR3 is TGTGCCAGCAGCCCCGGGATGGGAACCTCTGGAAACACCATATATTTT. It codes for CASSPGMGTSGNTIYF. Full variable domain (rest looked up from reference TRBV7-9 and TRBJ1-3): DTGVSQNPRHKITKRGQNVTFRCDPISEHNRLYWYRQTLGQGPEFLTYFQNEAQLEKSRLLSDRFSAERPKGSFSTLEIQRTEQGDSAMYLCASSPGMGTSGNTIYFGEGSWLTVV.

There are many counts of this clonotype. The chain recombines TRBV6-1 with TRBJ1-1; D remains unclear. Germline V CDR1 and CDR2: MNHNS, SASEGT. The CDR3 consists of 13 residues. V lost 7 bases, J lost 4 bases, and 13 bases lay in between. The CDR3 protein is CASKLGQVTEAFF. Here the CDR3 DNA reads TGTGCCAGCAAACTAGGGCAGGTCACTGAAGCTTTCTTT.

This clonotype was counted many times. V is TRBV27 and J is TRBJ1-1, with D hard to call. The germline gives CDR1 MNHEY, CDR2 SMNVEV (reference sequence). V dropped 0 bases and J dropped 0 bases, with 11 bases sitting between them. This CDR3 is built from 16 residues. The CDR3 nucleotides read TGTGCCAGCAGTTTATCGAGGACCTTAATGAACACTGAAGCTTTCTTT. Translating gives CASSLSRTLMNTEAFF.

This clonotype was found many times. The chain employs TRBV5-6 and TRBJ1-5, with no clear D. CDR1 and CDR2 from the germline V gene are SGHDT and YYEEEE. Trimming took off 5 bases at V and 2 bases at J, with 11 bases between the two ends. The CDR3 loop spans 14 amino acids. CDR3 in amino acids: CASSLWGGNQPQHF. CDR3 coding DNA: TGTGCCAGCAGTTTATGGGGTGGCAATCAGCCCCAGCATTTT.

This clonotype was counted ten times or more. The chain links TRBV7-3 to TRBJ1-6, with D perhaps TRBD1 (6 bases). V was trimmed by 7 bases and J by 15 bases, leaving 25 bases between them. Germline loops: CDR1 SGHTA, CDR2 FQGTGA. The length of the CDR3 is 15 residues. The CDR3 DNA is TGTGCCAGCACCGTCAAACCCAGGGGACGCGTTAACCTCCACTTT. Protein: CASTVKPRGRVNLHF.

To note about this clonotype: A clone one base away is much larger, so this may be a read error. The conserved phenylalanine or tryptophan normally closing the CDR3 is absent here, so this likely arose from a read error. The chain combines TRBV3-1 with TRBJ1-5, with TRBD1 as a possible D gene (5 bases). Trimming took 3 bases from V and 6 from J, leaving 15 bases between them. The CDR3 extends over 15 amino acids. Germline values: CDR1 LGHDT, CDR2 YNNKEL (reference sequence). This chain's CDR3 is CASSQTGGVSQPQHS. The CDR3 bases are TGTGCCAGCAGCCAGACTGGAGGGGTCAGTCAGCCCCAGCATTCT.

In this sample, this clonotype turned up many times. The gene calls are TRBV6-2 or TRBV6-3 and TRBJ1-1, with a weak D call TRBD1 (6 bases). The CDR3 consists of 14 residues. Trimming stripped 4 bases from V and 4 bases from J, with 13 bases between. CDR1 MNHEY and CDR2 SVGEGT come from the germline V gene. In nucleotides, the CDR3 is TGTGCCAGCAGTTTATCAGGGGACGGCACTGAAGCTTTCTTT. This translates into CASSLSGDGTEAFF.

In the case of this clonotype: This may arise from a read error, as a much more abundant clone is one base away. Lacking the conserved final phenylalanine or tryptophan, this CDR3 likely reflects a read error. The chain links TRBV9 to TRBJ1-3; no clear D gene. V gave up 0 bases and J gave up 0 bases, with 7 bases separating them. CDR1 is SGDLS and CDR2 is YYNGEE in the germline V gene. This CDR3 region has 15 residues. CDR3 region: CASSVEGNSGNTIYV. CDR3 DNA sequence: TGTGCCAGCAGCGTAGAAGGTAACTCTGGAAACACCATATATGTT.

This clonotype was recorded many times. V usage is TRBV10-3 and J usage is TRBJ2-3; D might be TRBD2 (5 bases). Trimming took off 0 bases at V and 3 bases at J, with 13 bases between the two ends. The CDR3 spans 16 residues. In germline, CDR1 is ENHRY, CDR2 SYGVKD. CDR3: CAISESTGPGTDTQYF. The DNA of the CDR3 is TGTGCCATCAGTGAGTCGACGGGCCCGGGGACAGATACGCAGTATTTT.

This clonotype was seen repeatedly, ten times or more. The chain carries TRBV11-2 and TRBJ2-4; TRBD2 agrees at 14 bases. The CDR3 has 16 residues. V dropped 5 bases and J dropped 9; count of bases not matched to a gene: 9. Germline loops: CDR1 SGHAT, CDR2 FQNNGV. The CDR3 sequence: CASSTSTSGGASIQYF. In nucleotides, the CDR3 is TGTGCCAGCAGCACGTCGACTAGCGGGGGGGCGAGCATTCAGTACTTC.

The V and J genes are TRBV19 and TRBJ2-1; 7 positions agree with TRBD2. Germline values: CDR1 LNHDA, CDR2 SQIVND (reference sequence). This CDR3 comprises 15 residues. Losses at the gene ends were 5 bases for V and 10 bases for J; bases not matched to a gene: 14. CDR3 DNA sequence: TGTGCCAGTAGTTCACATAGGGGACTACTAGTAGAGCAGTTCTTC. Encoded protein: CASSSHRGLLVEQFF.

Ten or more counts support this clonotype. The chain carries TRBV3-1 and TRBJ2-3; D unresolved. The CDR3 runs to 13 residues. Germline V CDR1 and CDR2: LGHDT, YNNKEL (reference sequence). The germline V and J ends were trimmed by 4 bases and 6 bases, with 11 bases remaining between them. The CDR3 sequence: CASSPDFQDTQYF. The CDR3 coding sequence is TGTGCCAGCAGCCCCGACTTTCAGGATACGCAGTATTTT.

This clonotype appeared many times. The gene calls are TRBV28 and TRBJ1-4; 7 bases are shared with TRBD1. Trimming removed 5 bases from V and 5 bases from J; junction bases left unmatched: 8. The V gene's germline CDR1 is MDHEN and CDR2 SYDVKM. The CDR3 is 15 amino acids. CDR3: CASSLTGTVNEKLFF. CDR3 nucleotides: TGTGCCAGCAGTCTTACCGGGACAGTAAATGAAAAACTGTTTTTT.

This clonotype has at least ten counts. CDR3 region: CASSRRVSTEAFF. The CDR3 DNA sequence: TGTGCCAGCAGCCGGAGGGTTTCCACTGAAGCTTTCTTT. This rearrangement joins TRBV12-3 or TRBV12-4 to TRBJ1-1; no reliable D call. V was trimmed by 6 bases and J by 4 bases, leaving 12 bases between them. The CDR3 has 13 residues.

CDR3 protein: CASRERLAGGYNEQFF. The CDR3 region has the DNA TGTGCCAGCAGGGAGAGACTAGCGGGGGGGTACAATGAGCAGTTCTTC. The chain carries TRBV7-8 and TRBJ2-1; 14 bases line up with TRBD2. The CDR3 has 16 residues. With 6 bases clipped from V and 4 bases from J, the junction kept 5 bases outside the gene matches. Germline values: CDR1 SGHVS, CDR2 FQNEAQ.

This clonotype has just a few counts. The V and J genes are TRBV14 and TRBJ1-2, with a weak D call TRBD1 (6 bases). V was cut by 1 base and J by 3 bases, with 6 bases left in between. Germline assignment: CDR1 SGHDN and CDR2 FVKESK. CDR3 length equals 13 residues. The CDR3 spells CASSQGTDYGYTF. CDR3 bases: TGTGCCAGCAGCCAAGGGACAGACTATGGCTACACCTTC. Variable domain in full (rest from reference TRBV14 and TRBJ1-2): EAGVTQFPSHSVIEKGQTVTLRCDPISGHDNLYWYRRVMGKEIKFLLHFVKESKQDESGMPNNRFLAERTGGTYSTLKVQPAELEDSGVYFCASSQGTDYGYTFGSGTRLTVV.